The next 17 T cell receptor beta chains were all read from a single sample in a study of T cells after yellow fever vaccination (dated by TCRdb to the late 2010s). The treatment or condition label here, explained by the study, means: live attenuated yellow fever vaccine strain. Preparation of the library involved 5' RACE. Reads for this sample came from an Illumina HiSeq 2500. Through fastp at Q25 and MiXCR, TCRdb rebuilt clones from the public reads, retaining in-frame beta chains. Rows are combined by CDR3 protein, so each entry shows the most common genes and DNA. Recorded for this sample are approximately 300,000 distinct CDR3 sequences; 10% to 15% of them occurred a single time. The ten largest clonotypes hold less than 0.55% of the sample. The sample here was CD4+ T cells sorted from PBMCs, taken 45 days after the yellow fever booster vaccination. These receptors originate from a man aged 25-40 years who received the YFV17D yellow fever vaccine.

This chain links TRBV7-2 with TRBJ1-2, with D hard to call. The CDR3 totals 12 residues. Germline V gene data show CDR1 as SGHTA and CDR2 as FQGNSA. V lost 0 bases and J lost 8, with 7 bases in between. The CDR3 spells CASSLAAFGYTF. The DNA of the CDR3 is TGTGCCAGCAGCTTAGCAGCGTTCGGCTACACCTTC.

The CDR3 region is CASSFRNSAEAFF. CDR3 coding DNA: TGTGCCAGCAGTTTTCGGAACAGCGCTGAAGCTTTCTTT. The chain couples TRBV27 to TRBJ1-1, with D uncertain. CDR3 length equals 13 residues. Trimming shortened V by 3 bases and J by 6 bases, and 11 bases separated the two germline ends. From germline, CDR1 is MNHEY and CDR2 SMNVEV (reference sequence).

This clonotype appeared a few times. The CDR3 loop is CASSPGQGATEAFF. For the CDR3, the DNA is TGCGCCAGCAGCCCGGGACAGGGGGCGACTGAAGCTTTCTTT. This sequence joins TRBV5-1 and TRBJ1-1; 12 bases line up with TRBD1. CDR3 length equals 14 residues. Trimming took 4 bases from V and 5 from J; bases not matched to a gene: 3. CDR1 and CDR2 from the germline V gene are SGHRS and YFSETQ.

This clonotype was detected only a few times. V usage is TRBV11-1 and J usage is TRBJ2-1; 9 bases align to TRBD1. The ends lost 6 bases at V and 2 bases at J; junction bases unmatched: 17. Germline lookup yields CDR1 SGHAT and CDR2 FQDESV (reference sequence). This CDR3 has 19 amino acids. The CDR3 region has the DNA TGTGCCAGCAGTCCCCCTGCGACAGTCGGGACAGGGACCTACAATGAGCAGTTCTTC. This codes for CASSPPATVGTGTYNEQFF.

This clonotype has just a few counts. V and J are TRBV12-3 or TRBV12-4 and TRBJ2-3; 9 nucleotides agree with TRBD2. This CDR3 has 17 residues. Losses at the gene ends were 3 bases for V and 1 base for J; bases not matched to a gene: 8. CDR3 sequence (DNA): TGTGCCAGCAGTTTCGGCACTAGCGGGTTGGGCACAGATACGCAGTATTTT. It encodes CASSFGTSGLGTDTQYF.

This clonotype was observed a handful of times. This chain uses TRBV5-1 with TRBJ2-3; D possibly corresponds to TRBD2 (5 bases). The CDR3 is made up of 15 amino acids. V lost 0 bases and J 2 bases, leaving 10 bases between the germline ends. The germline gives CDR1 SGHRS, CDR2 YFSETQ. CDR3 protein: CASSLAGYDTDTQYF. The DNA for the CDR3 is TGCGCCAGCAGCTTGGCGGGATACGACACAGATACGCAGTATTTT. The full variable domain, completed using reference TRBV5-1 and TRBJ2-3, is KAGVTQTPRYLIKTRGQQVTLSCSPISGHRSVSWYQQTPGQGLQFLFEYFSETQRNKGNFPGRFSGRQFSNSRSEMNVSTLELGDSALYLCASSLAGYDTDTQYFGPGTRLTVL.

V is TRBV20-1 and J is TRBJ2-1; D is possibly TRBD1 (5 bases). V was pared by 6 bases and J by 9 bases, with 15 bases between. This CDR3 region has 12 residues. The germline V gene has CDR1 DFQATT and CDR2 SNEGSKA (reference sequence). CDR3 in amino acids: CSAETARVEQFF. DNA of the CDR3: TGCAGTGCGGAGACAGCTCGGGTTGAGCAGTTCTTC.

This clonotype was seen only a few times. The chain is built from TRBV29-1 and TRBJ2-1; TRBD2 agrees at 13 bases. V trimming: 5 bases; J trimming: 7 bases; junction bases outside the gene matches: 17. CDR1 and CDR2 from the germline V gene are SQVTM and ANQGSEA. This CDR3 contains 18 residues. This CDR3 reads CSVWDVGLAGEFRNEQFF. The CDR3 DNA reads TGCAGCGTTTGGGACGTCGGACTAGCGGGAGAGTTTCGGAATGAGCAGTTCTTC.

This clonotype was counted between two and nine times. V gene TRBV5-1 combines with J gene TRBJ2-5; D perhaps matches TRBD2 (5 bases). From germline, CDR1 is SGHRS and CDR2 YFSETQ. V lost 4 bases and J 5 bases, leaving 15 bases between the germline ends. The CDR3 is 14 residues long. The CDR3: CASSPGYRGETQYF. The CDR3, as DNA: TGCGCCAGCAGCCCGGGGTATCGAGGGGAGACCCAGTACTTC.

This clonotype occurred a few times. The J gene is TRBJ1-5, the V gene TRBV29-1, with a possible D match to TRBD1 (5 bases). CDR1 is SQVTM and CDR2 is ANQGSEA in the germline V gene. Trimming shortened V by 6 bases and J by 0 bases, and 9 bases separated the two germline ends. This CDR3 comprises 13 residues. The CDR3: CSVLTVSNQPQHF. The DNA for the CDR3 is TGCAGCGTCCTGACAGTTAGCAATCAGCCCCAGCATTTT.

This clonotype came up many times. The chain combines TRBV7-8 with TRBJ2-1; 10 bases match TRBD2. Trimming cost V 2 bases and J 2 bases; bases outside gene matches: 0. The CDR3 sequence is 15 residues long. Looked up from germline, CDR1 is SGHVS and CDR2 is FQNEAQ. The CDR3 reads CASSLTSGTYNEQFF. The CDR3, as DNA: TGTGCCAGCAGCTTAACTAGCGGGACCTACAATGAGCAGTTCTTC.

This clonotype was detected only a few times. V and J are TRBV20-1 and TRBJ2-5; 9 bases are a match to TRBD2. Germline trimming cut 1 base from V and 4 bases from J; bases unmatched to any gene: 10. There are 16 residues in the CDR3. Germline V lookup: CDR1 DFQATT, CDR2 SNEGSKA (reference sequence). The CDR3 DNA follows: TGCAGTGCTAGAGTCACAGCGGGAGGAGGTGGAGAGACCCAGTACTTC. Translating gives CSARVTAGGGGETQYF.

The V and J genes are TRBV7-2 and TRBJ2-7; TRBD2 is a possible D gene (7 bases). This CDR3 region has 15 residues. The germline V gene encodes CDR1 SGHTA and CDR2 FQGNSA. Trimming removed 6 bases at V and 4 bases at J, with 19 bases between. The CDR3 DNA follows: TGTGCCAGCAGGGGGGGGGCAGGGCCACAGTACGAGCAGTACTTC. This codes for CASRGGAGPQYEQYF.

This clonotype was seen a handful of times. V gene TRBV29-1 combines with J gene TRBJ2-5, with D possibly TRBD2 on 6 matching bases. The V gene lost 7 bases and the J gene lost 5 bases, with 14 bases spanning the gap. Germline values: CDR1 SQVTM, CDR2 ANQGSEA. The CDR3 has 12 residues. CDR3 sequence reads: CSAWDSTETQYF. The CDR3 coding sequence is TGCAGCGCGTGGGACTCAACGGAGACCCAGTACTTC.

This clonotype has more than one count but fewer than ten. The V gene is TRBV18, the J gene TRBJ1-1; D gene uncertain. The CDR3 length is 14 residues. Looked up from germline, CDR1 is KGHSH and CDR2 is LQKENI. Trimming cost V 3 bases and J 1 base, with 9 bases left between them. The CDR3 coding sequence is TGTGCCAGCTCACCCGGACGGCAGAACACTGAAGCTTTCTTT. Amino acids: CASSPGRQNTEAFF.

The rearrangement uses TRBV5-1 and TRBJ2-1; 14 nucleotides agree with TRBD2. V lost 3 bases and J lost 10; bases outside the gene matches: 9. CDR1 and CDR2 (germline): SGHRS, YFSETQ. The CDR3 runs 16 residues. CDR3 protein: CASSWTGTSGSQEQFF. The CDR3 nucleotides are TGCGCCAGCAGCTGGACCGGGACTAGCGGGAGCCAGGAGCAGTTCTTC.

The chain joins TRBV18 to TRBJ2-1; 10 positions match TRBD2. The CDR3 loop spans 15 amino acids. With V trimmed by 0 bases and J by 9 bases, 5 bases remained unmatched. Germline CDR1 KGHSH, CDR2 LQKENI. This chain's CDR3 is CASSPPASGRSEQFF. In DNA form, the CDR3 reads TGTGCCAGCTCACCACCGGCTAGCGGGAGAAGTGAGCAGTTCTTC.